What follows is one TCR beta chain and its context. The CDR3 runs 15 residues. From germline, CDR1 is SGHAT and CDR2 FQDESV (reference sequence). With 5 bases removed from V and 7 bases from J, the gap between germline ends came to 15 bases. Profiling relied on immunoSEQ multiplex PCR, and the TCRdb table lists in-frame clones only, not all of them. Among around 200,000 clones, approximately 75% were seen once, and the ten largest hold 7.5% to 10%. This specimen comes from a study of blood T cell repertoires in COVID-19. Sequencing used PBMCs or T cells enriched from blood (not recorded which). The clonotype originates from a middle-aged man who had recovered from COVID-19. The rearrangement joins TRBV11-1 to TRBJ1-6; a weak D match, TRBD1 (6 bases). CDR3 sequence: CASSEQGNVNSPLHF. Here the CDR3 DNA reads TGTGCCAGCAGCGAACAGGGAAACGTGAATTCACCCCTCCACTTT.